The 15 T cell receptor beta chains below were found in one sample sequenced in a study of radiation and T cells in renal cell carcinoma. The data were produced by immunoSEQ multiplex PCR, yet TCRdb's version contains in-frame clones alone and is incomplete. The sample records roughly 58,000 clones, 60% to 85% being singletons. Time point denoted: blood 4 weeks post-SBRT, at nephrectomy. Specified treatment: 15 Gy SBRT to primary tumor, nephrectomy 4 weeks later. Specimen: blood, collected from a patient whose treatment included radiotherapy and nephrectomy. These TCRs come from a man aged 55 to 70 with renal cell carcinoma.

The chain uses TRBV19 and TRBJ1-3; D might be TRBD1 (5 bases). The CDR3 consists of 16 residues. In germline, CDR1 is LNHDA, CDR2 SQIVND (reference sequence). The ends were cut back, 5 bases at V and 0 bases at J, with 14 bases in the middle. The CDR3 region is CASSQRRDFSGNTIYF. The CDR3 coding sequence is TGTGCCAGTAGTCAACGCAGGGATTTCTCTGGAAACACCATATATTTT.

The chain combines TRBV6-4 with TRBJ2-1; 12 nucleotides align to TRBD1. V gave up 0 bases and J gave up 5 bases; unmatched junction bases: 5. Germline V gives CDR1 MRHNA, CDR2 SNTAGT. The CDR3 contains 17 residues. CDR3: CASSDSFRDRGHNEQFF. DNA of the CDR3: TGTGCCAGCAGTGACTCCTTCCGGGACAGGGGGCACAATGAGCAGTTCTTC.

The chain recombines TRBV7-9 with TRBJ1-2, with unresolved D. Germline V gene lookup returns CDR1 SEHNR and CDR2 FQNEAQ (reference sequence). The CDR3 has 11 amino acids. Trimming removed 4 bases from V and 7 bases from J, with 7 bases in between. CDR3 in DNA: TGTGCCAGCAGCTCAGGCGGTGGCTACACCTTC. Translated: CASSSGGGYTF.

This clone was recorded many times. CDR3 nucleotides: TGCGCCAGCAGCTCCCAGCCCGGGACAGGGGAAGCTGGCTACACCTTC. The encoded protein is CASSSQPGTGEAGYTF. The chain carries TRBV5-1 and TRBJ1-2; 10 bases are a match to TRBD1. The junction had 12 bases not matched to a gene; V was cut back by 3 bases and J by 7 bases. CDR1 and CDR2 (germline): SGHRS, YFSETQ. There are 16 residues in the CDR3.

The genes are TRBV6-5 and TRBJ1-2, with 8 nucleotides matching TRBD1. The CDR3 loop spans 15 amino acids. In germline, CDR1 is MNHEY, CDR2 SVGAGI. V was clipped by 8 bases and J by 3 bases; unmatched bases: 11. The CDR3 DNA follows: TGTGCCAGCTGGAGCAGGGGGCAAGTTGACTATGGCTACACCTTC. It yields the protein CASWSRGQVDYGYTF.

This clone was detected once. The chain recombines TRBV10-1 with TRBJ2-1; TRBD2 aligns across 10 bases. Trimming removed 3 bases from V and 7 bases from J; junction bases left unmatched: 6. Germline V lookup: CDR1 WNHNN, CDR2 SYGVQD (reference sequence). This CDR3 has 15 amino acids. The CDR3 reads CASSEDSGGRNEQFF. The CDR3, as DNA: TGCGCCAGCAGTGAAGATAGCGGGGGGCGGAATGAGCAGTTCTTC.

This clone appeared a few times. This CDR3 reads CASSLGRLLNSPLHF. The CDR3 DNA sequence: TGTGCCAGCAGCTTGGGACGGCTTCTTAATTCACCCCTCCACTTT. The chain has TRBV5-5 and TRBJ1-6; D unclear. The CDR3 runs to 15 residues. Germline CDR1 is SGHKS and CDR2 is YYEKEE (reference sequence). With 0 bases removed from V and 6 bases from J, the gap between germline ends came to 10 bases.

The chain has TRBV5-1 and TRBJ2-2; TRBD2 matches at 10 bases. CDR1 and CDR2 from the germline V gene are SGHRS and YFSETQ. The V segment lost 5 bases and the J segment 6 bases; nucleotides outside the gene matches: 7. The CDR3 consists of 15 residues. CDR3 nucleotides: TGCGCCAGCAGTTGGACTAGCGGTGGGGCCGGGGAGCTGTTTTTT. This gives the protein CASSWTSGGAGELFF.

J is TRBJ2-5 and V is TRBV12-5; 7 nucleotides match TRBD1. The J segment lost 4 bases and the V segment lost 6 bases, leaving 8 bases of the junction unmatched. Germline V gene lookup returns CDR1 LGHNT and CDR2 FRNRAP. The CDR3 is made up of 14 amino acids. CDR3 nucleotide sequence: TGTGCTAGTGGGATGACAGGGATTGGAGAGACCCAGTACTTC. Translated, it gives CASGMTGIGETQYF.

CDR3 amino acids: CASTYRQANTGELFF. In DNA, the CDR3 is TGTGCCAGCACTTATAGACAGGCGAACACCGGGGAGCTGTTTTTT. V is TRBV2 and J is TRBJ2-2; TRBD1 is a possible D gene (6 bases). CDR1 SNHLY and CDR2 FYNNEI come from the germline V gene. This CDR3 spans 15 amino acids. Trimming removed 7 bases from V and 0 bases from J, with 12 bases in between.

This clone was detected once. The V call is TRBV30, the J call TRBJ2-1; 7 bases match TRBD2. Germline CDR1 is GTSNPN and CDR2 is SVGIG (reference sequence). The length of the CDR3 is 11 residues. The V gene end was trimmed by 6 bases and the J gene end by 7 bases; junction bases not matched to a gene: 3. For the CDR3, the DNA is TGTGCCTGTCTTAGCGGGAATGAGCAGTTCTTC. Translating gives CACLSGNEQFF.

V is TRBV7-2 and J is TRBJ2-1, with 7 bases that match TRBD2. The V and J ends lost 1 base and 5 bases, in that order; junction bases with no gene match: 8. The CDR3 contains 16 residues. Germline-derived CDR1 and CDR2 are SGHTA and FQGNSA. Written as DNA, the CDR3 is TGTGCCAGCAGCTTAGTTGTGGGAGGGCCCAACAATGAGCAGTTCTTC. Protein sequence: CASSLVVGGPNNEQFF.

This clone is a singleton in its sample. This sequence joins TRBV7-2 and TRBJ2-5; possible D gene TRBD1, 6 bases. CDR1 is SGHTA, CDR2 FQGNSA, per germline. V shed 5 bases and J shed 0 bases, with 13 bases lying between them. CDR3 length: 15 amino acids. CDR3 in DNA: TGTGCCAGCAGCAACCGACAGGAGAACCAAGAGACCCAGTACTTC. Protein sequence: CASSNRQENQETQYF.

The J gene is TRBJ2-3, the V gene TRBV7-3; D possibly uses TRBD1 or TRBD2 (6 bases each). Germline CDR1 is SGHTA and CDR2 is FQGTGA. The germline V and J ends were trimmed by 2 bases and 2 bases, with 14 bases remaining between them. There are 16 residues in the CDR3. DNA of the CDR3: TGTGCCAGCAGCTTAGTCCGGGGGCGGCCCACAGATACGCAGTATTTT. It codes for CASSLVRGRPTDTQYF.

This clone is categorized as medium-sized. The chain uses TRBV7-2 and TRBJ1-6; D gene ambiguous. This CDR3 has 15 amino acids. Germline values: CDR1 SGHTA, CDR2 FQGNSA. V gave up 2 bases and J gave up 9 bases, with 14 bases separating them. The DNA of the CDR3 is TGTGCCAGCAGCTTAATAGTGGGGAACATTTCACCCCTCCACTTT. This sequence encodes CASSLIVGNISPLHF.